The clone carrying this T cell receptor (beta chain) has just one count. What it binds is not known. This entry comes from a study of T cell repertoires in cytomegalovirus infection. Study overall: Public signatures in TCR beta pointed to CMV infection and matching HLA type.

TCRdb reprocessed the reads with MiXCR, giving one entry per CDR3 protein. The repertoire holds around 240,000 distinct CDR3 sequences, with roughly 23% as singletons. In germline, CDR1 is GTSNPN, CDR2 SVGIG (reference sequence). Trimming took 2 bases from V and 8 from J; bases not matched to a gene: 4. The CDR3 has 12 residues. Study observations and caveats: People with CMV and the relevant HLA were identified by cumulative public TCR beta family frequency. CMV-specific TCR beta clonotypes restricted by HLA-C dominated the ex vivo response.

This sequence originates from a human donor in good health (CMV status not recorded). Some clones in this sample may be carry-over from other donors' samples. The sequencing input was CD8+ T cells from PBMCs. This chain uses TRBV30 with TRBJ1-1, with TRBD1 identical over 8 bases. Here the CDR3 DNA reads TGTGCCTGGAGTATTCGGGACAGGGAAGCTTTCTTT. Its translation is CAWSIRDREAFF.